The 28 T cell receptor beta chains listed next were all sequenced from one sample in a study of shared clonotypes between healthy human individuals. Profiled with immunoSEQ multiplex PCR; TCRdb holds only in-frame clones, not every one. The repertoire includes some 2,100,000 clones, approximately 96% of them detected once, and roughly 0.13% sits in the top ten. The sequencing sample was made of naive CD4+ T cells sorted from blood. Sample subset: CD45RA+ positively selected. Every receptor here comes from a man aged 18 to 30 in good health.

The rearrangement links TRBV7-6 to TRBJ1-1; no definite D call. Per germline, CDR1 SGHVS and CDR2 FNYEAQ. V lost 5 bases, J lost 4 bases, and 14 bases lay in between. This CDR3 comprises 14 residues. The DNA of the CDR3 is TGTGCCAGCAGCCTCAACAATTACGGCACTGAAGCTTTCTTT. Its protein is CASSLNNYGTEAFF. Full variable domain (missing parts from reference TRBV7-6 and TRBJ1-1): GAGVSQSPRYKVTKRGQDVALRCDPISGHVSLYWYRQALGQGPEFLTYFNYEAQQDKSGLPNDRFSAERPEGSISTLTIQRTEQRDSAMYRCASSLNNYGTEAFFGQGTRLTVV.

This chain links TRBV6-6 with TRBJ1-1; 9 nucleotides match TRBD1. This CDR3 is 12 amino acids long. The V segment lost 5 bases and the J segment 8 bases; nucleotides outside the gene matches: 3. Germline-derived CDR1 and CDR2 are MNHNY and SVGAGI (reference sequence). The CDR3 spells CASSRGQGEAFF. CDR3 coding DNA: TGTGCCAGCAGTAGAGGACAGGGGGAAGCTTTCTTT.

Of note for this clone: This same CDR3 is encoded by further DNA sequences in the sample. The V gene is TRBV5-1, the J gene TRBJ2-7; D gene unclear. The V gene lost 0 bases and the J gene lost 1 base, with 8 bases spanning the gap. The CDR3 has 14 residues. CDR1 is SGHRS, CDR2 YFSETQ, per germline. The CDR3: CASSLDTSSYEQYF. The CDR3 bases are TGCGCCAGCAGCTTGGACACCTCTTCCTACGAGCAGTACTTC.

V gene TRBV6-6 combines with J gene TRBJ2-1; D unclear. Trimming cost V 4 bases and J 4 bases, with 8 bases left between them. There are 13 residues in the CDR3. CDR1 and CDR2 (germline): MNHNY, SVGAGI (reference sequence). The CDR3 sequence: CASSSLTYNEQFF. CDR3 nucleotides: TGTGCCAGCAGTTCGCTAACGTACAATGAGCAGTTCTTC.

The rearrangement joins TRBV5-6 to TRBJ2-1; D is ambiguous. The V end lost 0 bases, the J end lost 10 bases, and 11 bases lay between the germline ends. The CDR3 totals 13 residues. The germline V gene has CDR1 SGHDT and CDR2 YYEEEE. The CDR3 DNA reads TGTGCCAGCAGCTTGGCGGGCAGGCCGGAGCAGTTCTTC. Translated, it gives CASSLAGRPEQFF.

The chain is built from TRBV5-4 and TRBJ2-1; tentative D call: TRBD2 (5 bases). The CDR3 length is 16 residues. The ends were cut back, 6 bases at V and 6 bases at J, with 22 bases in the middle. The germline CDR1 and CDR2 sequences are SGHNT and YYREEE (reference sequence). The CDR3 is CASTLPGIRGSNEQFF. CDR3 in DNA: TGTGCCAGCACCCTCCCGGGGATACGGGGAAGCAATGAGCAGTTCTTC.

CDR3 sequence: CASSLELRNSGNTIYF. Here the CDR3 DNA reads TGTGCCAGCAGCTTAGAGTTGAGGAACTCTGGAAACACCATATATTTT. The rearrangement joins TRBV7-2 to TRBJ1-3; D not certain. The CDR3 length is 16 residues. Germline CDR1 and CDR2: SGHTA and FQGNSA. V was shortened by 1 base and J by 0 bases, with 10 bases between the two germline ends.

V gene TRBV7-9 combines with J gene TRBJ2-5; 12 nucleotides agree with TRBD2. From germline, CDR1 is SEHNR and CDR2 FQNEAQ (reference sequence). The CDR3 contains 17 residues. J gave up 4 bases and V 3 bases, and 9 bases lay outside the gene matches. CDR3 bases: TGTGCCAGCAGCTTGAGGACTAGCGGGAAGGACCGAGAGACCCAGTACTTC. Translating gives CASSLRTSGKDRETQYF. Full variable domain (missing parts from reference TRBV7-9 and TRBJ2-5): DTGVSQNPRHKITKRGQNVTFRCDPISEHNRLYWYRQTLGQGPEFLTYFQNEAQLEKSRLLSDRFSAERPKGSFSTLEIQRTEQGDSAMYLCASSLRTSGKDRETQYFGPGTRLLVL.

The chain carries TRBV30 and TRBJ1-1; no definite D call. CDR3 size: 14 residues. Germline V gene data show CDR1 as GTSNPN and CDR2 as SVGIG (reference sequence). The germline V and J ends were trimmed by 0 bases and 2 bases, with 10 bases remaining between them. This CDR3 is CAWSVELFNTEAFF. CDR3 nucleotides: TGTGCCTGGAGTGTGGAGTTGTTTAACACTGAAGCTTTCTTT.

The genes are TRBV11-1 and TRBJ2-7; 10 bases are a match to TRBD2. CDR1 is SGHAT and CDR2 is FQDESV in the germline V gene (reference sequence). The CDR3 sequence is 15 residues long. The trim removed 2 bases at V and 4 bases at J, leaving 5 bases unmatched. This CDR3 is CASSLQRGGVYEQYF. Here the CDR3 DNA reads TGTGCCAGCAGCTTACAGCGGGGGGGCGTTTACGAGCAGTACTTC.

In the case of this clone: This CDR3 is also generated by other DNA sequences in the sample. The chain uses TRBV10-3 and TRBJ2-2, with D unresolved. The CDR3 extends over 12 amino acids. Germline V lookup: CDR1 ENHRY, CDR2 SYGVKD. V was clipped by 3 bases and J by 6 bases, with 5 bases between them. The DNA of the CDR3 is TGTGCCATCAGTGAAGGCTCCGGGGAGCTGTTTTTT. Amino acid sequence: CAISEGSGELFF.

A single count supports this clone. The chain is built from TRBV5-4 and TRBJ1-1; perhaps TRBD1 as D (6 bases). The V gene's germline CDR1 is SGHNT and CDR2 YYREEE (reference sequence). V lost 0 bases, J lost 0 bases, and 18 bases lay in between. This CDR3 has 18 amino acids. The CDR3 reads CASSLGGQGIPMNTEAFF. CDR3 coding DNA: TGTGCCAGCAGCTTGGGAGGGCAGGGGATTCCCATGAACACTGAAGCTTTCTTT.

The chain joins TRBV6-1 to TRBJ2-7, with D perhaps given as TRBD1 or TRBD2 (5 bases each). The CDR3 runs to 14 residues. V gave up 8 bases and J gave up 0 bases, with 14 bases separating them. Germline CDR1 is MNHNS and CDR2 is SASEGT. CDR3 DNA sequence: TGTGCCAGCCGGGGCCTTAGCGCCTCCTACGAGCAGTACTTC. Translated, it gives CASRGLSASYEQYF.

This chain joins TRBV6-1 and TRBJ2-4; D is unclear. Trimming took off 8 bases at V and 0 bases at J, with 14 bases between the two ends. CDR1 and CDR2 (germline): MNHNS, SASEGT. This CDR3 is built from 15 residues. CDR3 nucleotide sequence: TGTGCCAGCCTGGTGGGTGAGCTAGCCAAAAACATTCAGTACTTC. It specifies CASLVGELAKNIQYF.

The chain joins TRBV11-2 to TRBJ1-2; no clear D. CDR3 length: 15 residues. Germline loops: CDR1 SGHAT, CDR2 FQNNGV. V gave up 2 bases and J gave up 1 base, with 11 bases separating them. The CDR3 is CASSLFMDGNYGYTF. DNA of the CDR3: TGTGCCAGCAGCTTATTTATGGACGGTAACTATGGCTACACCTTC.

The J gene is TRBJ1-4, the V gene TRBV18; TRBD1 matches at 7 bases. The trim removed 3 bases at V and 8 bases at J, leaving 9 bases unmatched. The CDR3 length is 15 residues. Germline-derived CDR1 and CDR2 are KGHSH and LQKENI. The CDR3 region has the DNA TGTGCCAGCTCACCCTTTCAGGGGGAGTTGGAAAAACTGTTTTTT. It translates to CASSPFQGELEKLFF.

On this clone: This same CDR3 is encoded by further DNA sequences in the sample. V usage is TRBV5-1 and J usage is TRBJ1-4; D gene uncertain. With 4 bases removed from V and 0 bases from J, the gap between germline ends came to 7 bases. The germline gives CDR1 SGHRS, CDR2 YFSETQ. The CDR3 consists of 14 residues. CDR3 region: CASSPTATNEKLFF. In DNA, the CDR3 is TGCGCCAGCAGCCCAACAGCAACTAATGAAAAACTGTTTTTT.

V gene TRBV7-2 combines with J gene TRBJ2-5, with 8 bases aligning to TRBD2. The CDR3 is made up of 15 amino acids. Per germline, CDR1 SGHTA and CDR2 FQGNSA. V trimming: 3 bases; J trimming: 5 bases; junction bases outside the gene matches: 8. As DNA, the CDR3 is TGTGCCAGCAGCTTGGGAGCGGGAGAGAGGGAGACCCAGTACTTC. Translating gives CASSLGAGERETQYF.

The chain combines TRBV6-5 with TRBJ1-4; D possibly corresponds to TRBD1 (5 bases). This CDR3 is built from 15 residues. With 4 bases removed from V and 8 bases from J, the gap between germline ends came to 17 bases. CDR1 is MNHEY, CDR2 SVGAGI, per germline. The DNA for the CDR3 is TGTGCCAGCAGTTTGGGACTGGGGACCTCGGAAAAACTGTTTTTT. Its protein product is CASSLGLGTSEKLFF.

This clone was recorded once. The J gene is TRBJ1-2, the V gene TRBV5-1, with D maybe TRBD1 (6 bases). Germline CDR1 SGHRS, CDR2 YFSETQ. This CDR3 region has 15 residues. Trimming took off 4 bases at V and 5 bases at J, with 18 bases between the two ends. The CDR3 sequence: CASSPEPTGMYGYTF. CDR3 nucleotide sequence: TGCGCCAGCAGCCCCGAGCCCACAGGGATGTATGGCTACACCTTC.

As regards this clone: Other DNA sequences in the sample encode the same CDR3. In DNA, the CDR3 is TGTGCCACCGGGACAGGAAGTTACGAGCAGTACTTC. Amino acids: CATGTGSYEQYF. The J gene is TRBJ2-7, the V gene TRBV10-3; 8 bases agree with TRBD1. Germline lookup yields CDR1 ENHRY and CDR2 SYGVKD. The CDR3 spans 12 residues. Unmatched junction bases numbered 6, after V lost 10 bases and J lost 4 bases.

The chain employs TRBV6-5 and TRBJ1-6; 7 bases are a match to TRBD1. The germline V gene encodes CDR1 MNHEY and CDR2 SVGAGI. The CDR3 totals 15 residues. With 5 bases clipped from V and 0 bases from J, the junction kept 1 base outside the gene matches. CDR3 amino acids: CASSRQGSYNSPLHF. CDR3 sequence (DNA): TGTGCCAGCAGTAGACAGGGCTCCTATAATTCACCCCTCCACTTT.

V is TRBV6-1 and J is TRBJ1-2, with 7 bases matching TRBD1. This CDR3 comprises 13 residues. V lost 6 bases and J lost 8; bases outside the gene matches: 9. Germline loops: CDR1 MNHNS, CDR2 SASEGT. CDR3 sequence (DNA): TGTGCCAGCAGGGCCAGCGGACAGGAGGGCTACACCTTC. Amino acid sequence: CASRASGQEGYTF.

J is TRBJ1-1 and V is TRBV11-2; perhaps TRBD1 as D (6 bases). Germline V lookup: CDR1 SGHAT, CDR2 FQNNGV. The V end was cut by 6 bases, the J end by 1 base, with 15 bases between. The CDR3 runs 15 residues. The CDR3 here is CASSLSGHQNTEAFF. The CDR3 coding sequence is TGTGCCAGCAGTTTGTCGGGACACCAGAACACTGAAGCTTTCTTT. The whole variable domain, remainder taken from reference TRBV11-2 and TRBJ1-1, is EAGVAQSPRYKIIEKRQSVAFWCNPISGHATLYWYQQILGQGPKLLIQFQNNGVVDDSQLPKDRFSAERLKGVDSTLKIQPAKLEDSAVYLCASSLSGHQNTEAFFGQGTRLTVV.

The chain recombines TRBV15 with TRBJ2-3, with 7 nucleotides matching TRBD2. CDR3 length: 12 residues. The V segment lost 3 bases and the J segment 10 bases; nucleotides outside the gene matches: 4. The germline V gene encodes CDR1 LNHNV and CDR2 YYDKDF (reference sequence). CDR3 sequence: CATSRGLAAQYF. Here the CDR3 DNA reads TGTGCCACCAGCAGGGGGCTAGCGGCGCAGTATTTT.

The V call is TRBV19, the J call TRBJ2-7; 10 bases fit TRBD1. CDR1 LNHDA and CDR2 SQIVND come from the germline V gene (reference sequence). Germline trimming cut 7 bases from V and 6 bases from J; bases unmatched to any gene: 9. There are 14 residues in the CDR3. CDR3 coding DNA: TGTGCCAGTAATCAGGTCGGGACAGGGGCCGAGCAGTACTTC. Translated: CASNQVGTGAEQYF.

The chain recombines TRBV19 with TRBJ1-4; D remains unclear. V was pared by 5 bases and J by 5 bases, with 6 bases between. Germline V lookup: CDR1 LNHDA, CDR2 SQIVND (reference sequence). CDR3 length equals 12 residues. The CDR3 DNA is TGTGCCAGTAGTGCACAGAATGAAAAACTGTTTTTT. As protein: CASSAQNEKLFF.

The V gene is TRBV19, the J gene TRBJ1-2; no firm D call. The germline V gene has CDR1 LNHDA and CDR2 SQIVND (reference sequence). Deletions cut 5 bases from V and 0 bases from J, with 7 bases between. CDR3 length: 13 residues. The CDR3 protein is CASSFGPNYGYTF. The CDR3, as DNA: TGTGCCAGTAGTTTCGGACCTAACTATGGCTACACCTTC.